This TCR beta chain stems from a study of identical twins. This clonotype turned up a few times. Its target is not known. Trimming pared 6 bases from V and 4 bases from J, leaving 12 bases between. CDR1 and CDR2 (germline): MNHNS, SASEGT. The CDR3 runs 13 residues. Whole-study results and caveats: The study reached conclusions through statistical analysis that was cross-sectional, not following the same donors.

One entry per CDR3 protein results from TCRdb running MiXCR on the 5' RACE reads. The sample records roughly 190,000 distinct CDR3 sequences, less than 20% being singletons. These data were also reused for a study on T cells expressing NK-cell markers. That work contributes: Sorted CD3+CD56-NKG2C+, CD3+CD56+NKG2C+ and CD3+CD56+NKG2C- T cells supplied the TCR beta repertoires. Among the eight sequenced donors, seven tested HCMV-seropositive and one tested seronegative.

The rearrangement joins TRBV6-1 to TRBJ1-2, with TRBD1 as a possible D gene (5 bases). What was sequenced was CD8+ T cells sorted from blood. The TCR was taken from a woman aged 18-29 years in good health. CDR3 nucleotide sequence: TGTGCCAGCAGAACCGGGACCTTCTATGGCTACACCTTC. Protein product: CASRTGTFYGYTF.